The 14 T cell receptor beta chains presented below share a single source sample, sequenced in a study of blood T cell repertoires in COVID-19. Profiled with immunoSEQ multiplex PCR; TCRdb holds only in-frame clones, not every one. Of 250,000 or so clones listed, 80% to 90% were seen once; the top ten hold 5% to 7.5%. Material for sequencing was PBMCs or T cells enriched from blood (not recorded which). These TCRs come from a woman between 45 and 65 years old who had been exposed to COVID-19.

About this clone: The same CDR3 also results from other DNA sequences found in this sample. The rearrangement links TRBV12-3 or TRBV12-4 to TRBJ2-3, with D tentatively TRBD2 (5 bases). Between the trimmed V and J ends, which lost 2 bases and 6 bases, there was a span of 6 bases. CDR3 size: 12 residues. CDR3 bases: TGTGCCAGCAGTTTATCGGGGGATACGCAGTATTTT. It yields the protein CASSLSGDTQYF.

This chain connects TRBV7-9 to TRBJ2-1; TRBD2 aligns across 8 bases. CDR3 size: 15 residues. The V segment lost 3 bases and the J segment 7 bases; nucleotides outside the gene matches: 8. Germline V gene lookup returns CDR1 SEHNR and CDR2 FQNEAQ (reference sequence). DNA for the CDR3: TGTGCCAGCAGCTTCGGGGGGGGCCCCGAGAATGAGCAGTTCTTC. Its protein is CASSFGGGPENEQFF.

The rearrangement links TRBV28 to TRBJ1-5, with D possibly matching TRBD1 (5 bases). Per germline, CDR1 MDHEN and CDR2 SYDVKM. This CDR3 region has 15 residues. Trimming shortened V by 6 bases and J by 2 bases, and 14 bases separated the two germline ends. DNA for the CDR3: TGTGCCAGCAGCTACAGGACACTGGGCAATCAGCCCCAGCATTTT. Its protein is CASSYRTLGNQPQHF.

The V gene is TRBV10-2, the J gene TRBJ1-1; a possible D gene is TRBD1 (5 bases). CDR1 is WSHSY, CDR2 SAAADI, per germline. The CDR3 spans 13 residues. The ends were cut back, 4 bases at V and 2 bases at J, with 8 bases in the middle. Here the CDR3 DNA reads TGCGCCAGCAGTGGCGACAGCAACACTGAAGCTTTCTTT. Encoded protein: CASSGDSNTEAFF.

The CDR3 loop reads CASSTNRRPNEKLFF. In DNA, the CDR3 is TGTGCCAGCAGCACAAACAGGCGCCCTAATGAAAAACTGTTTTTT. V is TRBV7-2 and J is TRBJ1-4; a weak D match, TRBD1 (5 bases). Germline lookup yields CDR1 SGHTA and CDR2 FQGNSA. V dropped 5 bases and J dropped 3 bases, with 13 bases sitting between them. The CDR3 runs to 15 residues.

The V call is TRBV7-6, the J call TRBJ1-1, with D possibly TRBD1 on 6 matching bases. V lost 3 bases, J lost 7 bases, and 15 bases lay in between. Germline V gives CDR1 SGHVS, CDR2 FNYEAQ. This CDR3 is 14 amino acids long. CDR3 region: CASSLYREKDEAFF. The DNA of the CDR3 is TGTGCCAGCAGCTTGTACAGGGAAAAGGATGAAGCTTTCTTT.

V usage is TRBV9 and J usage is TRBJ1-1, with a tentative D call TRBD1 (6 bases). Germline values: CDR1 SGDLS, CDR2 YYNGEE. Trimming removed 2 bases from V and 1 base from J, with 15 bases in between. The CDR3 extends over 16 amino acids. The CDR3 sequence: CASSVTPETGNTEAFF. The CDR3 DNA reads TGTGCCAGCAGCGTCACCCCAGAGACAGGGAACACTGAAGCTTTCTTT. Using reference TRBV9 and TRBJ1-1 for the parts outside the CDR3, the full variable domain is DSGVTQTPKHLITATGQRVTLRCSPRSGDLSVYWYQQSLDQGLQFLIQYYNGEERAKGNILERFSAQQFPDLHSELNLSSLELGDSALYFCASSVTPETGNTEAFFGQGTRLTVV.

The chain recombines TRBV7-9 with TRBJ1-4; no clear D gene. Trimming shortened V by 2 bases and J by 0 bases, and 10 bases separated the two germline ends. The CDR3 totals 16 residues. Germline assignment: CDR1 SEHNR and CDR2 FQNEAQ (reference sequence). The CDR3 reads CASSLRSAATNEKLFF. The CDR3 bases are TGTGCCAGCAGCTTACGGTCCGCCGCAACTAATGAAAAACTGTTTTTT.

The chain has TRBV6-5 and TRBJ2-5; 10 bases map to TRBD1. J gave up 5 bases and V 7 bases, and 7 bases lay outside the gene matches. The CDR3 has 14 residues. The germline CDR1 and CDR2 sequences are MNHEY and SVGAGI. CDR3 region: CASNPGQGRETQYF. The CDR3 nucleotides are TGTGCCAGCAACCCGGGACAGGGGAGGGAGACCCAGTACTTC.

The J gene is TRBJ2-5, the V gene TRBV5-1, with TRBD2 matching 8 bases. The CDR3 has 16 amino acids. V trimming: 4 bases; J trimming: 5 bases; junction bases outside the gene matches: 13. The V gene's germline CDR1 is SGHRS and CDR2 YFSETQ. CDR3 loop: CASSLRGGGSLETQYF. The CDR3 DNA reads as TGCGCCAGCAGCCTCCGGGGCGGGGGGTCGCTGGAGACCCAGTACTTC.

This clone was counted between two and nine times. This chain uses TRBV9 with TRBJ1-6, with 8 bases fitting TRBD1. The CDR3 extends over 15 amino acids. With V trimmed by 4 bases and J by 6 bases, 6 bases remained unmatched. The V gene's germline CDR1 is SGDLS and CDR2 YYNGEE. The CDR3 protein is CASSPGDRINSPLHF. CDR3 DNA: TGTGCCAGCAGCCCGGGGGACAGGATTAATTCACCCCTCCACTTT.

V and J are TRBV9 and TRBJ1-1, with 9 bases identical to TRBD1. Germline V gene data show CDR1 as SGDLS and CDR2 as YYNGEE. V was clipped by 4 bases and J by 3 bases; unmatched bases: 7. The CDR3 has 15 amino acids. The CDR3 sequence: CASSPGTGWYTEAFF. The CDR3 region has the DNA TGTGCCAGCAGCCCTGGGACAGGGTGGTACACTGAAGCTTTCTTT.

The chain has TRBV7-9 and TRBJ2-7, with 11 positions matching TRBD2. Per the germline V gene, CDR1 is SEHNR and CDR2 is FQNEAQ (reference sequence). The V segment lost 5 bases and the J segment 4 bases; nucleotides outside the gene matches: 13. This CDR3 comprises 17 residues. CDR3: CASSPWTSGYDIYEQYF. The CDR3 bases are TGTGCCAGCAGCCCATGGACTAGCGGGTATGACATTTACGAGCAGTACTTC.

Only one count was recorded for this clone. This chain links TRBV7-9 with TRBJ2-6, with D uncertain. CDR3 length: 17 residues. V was clipped by 5 bases and J by 0 bases, with 14 bases between them. Germline V CDR1 and CDR2: SEHNR, FQNEAQ (reference sequence). CDR3 loop: CASSRILQSSGANVLTF. CDR3 DNA sequence: TGTGCCAGCAGCCGCATCCTTCAGTCCTCTGGGGCCAACGTCCTGACTTTC.